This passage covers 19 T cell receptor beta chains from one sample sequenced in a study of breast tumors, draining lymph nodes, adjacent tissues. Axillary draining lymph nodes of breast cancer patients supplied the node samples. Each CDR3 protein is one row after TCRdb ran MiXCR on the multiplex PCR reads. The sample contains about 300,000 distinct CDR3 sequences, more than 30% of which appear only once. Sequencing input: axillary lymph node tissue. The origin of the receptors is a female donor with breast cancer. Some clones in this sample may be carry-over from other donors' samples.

CDR3 residues: CASSLAATGGTEAFF. CDR3 DNA sequence: TGCGCCAGCAGCTTGGCCGCCACAGGGGGCACTGAAGCTTTCTTT. This chain joins TRBV5-1 and TRBJ1-1, with 8 bases identical to TRBD1. Germline CDR1 SGHRS, CDR2 YFSETQ. Unmatched junction bases numbered 5, after V lost 0 bases and J lost 4 bases. CDR3 length: 15 residues.

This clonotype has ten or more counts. CDR3 protein: CASRTDPGNYGYTF. The CDR3 bases are TGTGCCAGCAGAACAGATCCTGGTAACTATGGCTACACCTTC. The chain carries TRBV12-3 or TRBV12-4 and TRBJ1-2; D is undetermined. Between the trimmed V and J ends, which lost 6 bases and 1 base, there was a span of 12 bases. This CDR3 spans 14 amino acids.

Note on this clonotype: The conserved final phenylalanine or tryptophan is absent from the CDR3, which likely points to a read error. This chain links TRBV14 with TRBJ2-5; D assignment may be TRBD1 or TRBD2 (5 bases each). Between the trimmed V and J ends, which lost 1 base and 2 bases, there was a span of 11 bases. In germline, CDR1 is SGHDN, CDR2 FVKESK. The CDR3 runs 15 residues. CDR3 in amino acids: CASSQGGPFQETQYS. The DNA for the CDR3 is TGTGCCAGCAGCCAAGGGGGACCATTTCAAGAGACCCAGTACTCC.

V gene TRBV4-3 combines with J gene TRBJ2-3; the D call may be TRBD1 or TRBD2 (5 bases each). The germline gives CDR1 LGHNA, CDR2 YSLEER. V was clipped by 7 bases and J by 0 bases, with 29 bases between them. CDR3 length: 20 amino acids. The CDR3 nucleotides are TGCGCCAGCACCCCGAAGGTTGGGGCCTACGAGGGAACTAGCACAGATACGCAGTATTTT. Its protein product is CASTPKVGAYEGTSTDTQYF.

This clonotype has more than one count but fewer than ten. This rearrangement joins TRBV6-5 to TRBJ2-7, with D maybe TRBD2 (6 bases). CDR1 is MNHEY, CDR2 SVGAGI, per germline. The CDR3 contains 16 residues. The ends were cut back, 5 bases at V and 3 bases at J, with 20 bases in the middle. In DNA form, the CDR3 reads TGTGCCAGCAGTCACGGGGGACTCGCTCGGGGCTACGAGCAGTACTTC. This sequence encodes CASSHGGLARGYEQYF.

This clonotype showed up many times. The CDR3 DNA is TGTGCCAGCAGCCAGGGTCTCGGGGGCGCGTCAAGCTCCTACAATGAGCAGTTCTTC. It translates to CASSQGLGGASSSYNEQFF. The genes are TRBV9 and TRBJ2-1; D is possibly TRBD1 or TRBD2 (6 bases each). CDR1 and CDR2 (germline): SGDLS, YYNGEE. Trimming removed 4 bases at V and 0 bases at J, with 23 bases between. The CDR3 spans 19 residues.

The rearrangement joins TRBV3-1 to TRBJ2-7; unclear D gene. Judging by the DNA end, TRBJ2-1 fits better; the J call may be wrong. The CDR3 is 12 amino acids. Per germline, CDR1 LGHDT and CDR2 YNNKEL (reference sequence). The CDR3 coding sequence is TGTGCCAGCAGCCTGGTCCCATACGAGCAGTTCTTC. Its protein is CASSLVPYEQFF.

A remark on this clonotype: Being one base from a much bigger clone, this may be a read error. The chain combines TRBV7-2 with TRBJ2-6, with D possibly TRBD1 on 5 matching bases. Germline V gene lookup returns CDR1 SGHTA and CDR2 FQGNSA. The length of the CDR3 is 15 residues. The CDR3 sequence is CASSRTGSGANVLPF. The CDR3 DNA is TGTGCCAGCAGTCGAACAGGCTCTGGGGCCAACGTCCTGCCTTTC.

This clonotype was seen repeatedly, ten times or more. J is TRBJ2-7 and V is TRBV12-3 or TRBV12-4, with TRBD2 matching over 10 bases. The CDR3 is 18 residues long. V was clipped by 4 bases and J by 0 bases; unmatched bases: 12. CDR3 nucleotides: TGTGCCAGCAGTTCCTCTTCGCGGACTAGCGGTAGCTCCTACGAGCAGTACTTC. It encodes CASSSSSRTSGSSYEQYF.

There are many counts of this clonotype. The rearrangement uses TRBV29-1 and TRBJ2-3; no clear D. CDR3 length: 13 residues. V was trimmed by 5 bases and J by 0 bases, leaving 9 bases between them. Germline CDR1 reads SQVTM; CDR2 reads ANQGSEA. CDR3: CSVLSSSTDTQYF. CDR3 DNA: TGCAGCGTTTTAAGTTCTAGCACAGATACGCAGTATTTT.

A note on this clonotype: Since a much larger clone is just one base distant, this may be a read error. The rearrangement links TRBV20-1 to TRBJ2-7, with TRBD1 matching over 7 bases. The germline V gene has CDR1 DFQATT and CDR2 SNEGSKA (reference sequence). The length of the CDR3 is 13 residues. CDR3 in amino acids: CGARWAGTDEQYF. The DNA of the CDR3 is TGCGGTGCTAGATGGGCAGGGACAGACGAGCAGTACTTC.

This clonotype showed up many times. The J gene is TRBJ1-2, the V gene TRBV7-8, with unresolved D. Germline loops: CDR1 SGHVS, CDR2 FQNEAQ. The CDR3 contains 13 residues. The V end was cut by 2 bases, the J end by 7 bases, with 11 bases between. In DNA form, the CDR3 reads TGTGCCAGCAGCTTAACAGATTTAGGTGGCTACACCTTC. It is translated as CASSLTDLGGYTF.

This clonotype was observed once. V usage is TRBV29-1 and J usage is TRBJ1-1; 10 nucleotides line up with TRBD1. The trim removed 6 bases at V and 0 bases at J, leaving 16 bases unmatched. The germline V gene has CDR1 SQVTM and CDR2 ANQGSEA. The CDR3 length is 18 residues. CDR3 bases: TGCAGCGTCGCCGGAGGGCGGGGACAGGGGTCGGTGAACACTGAAGCTTTCTTT. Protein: CSVAGGRGQGSVNTEAFF.

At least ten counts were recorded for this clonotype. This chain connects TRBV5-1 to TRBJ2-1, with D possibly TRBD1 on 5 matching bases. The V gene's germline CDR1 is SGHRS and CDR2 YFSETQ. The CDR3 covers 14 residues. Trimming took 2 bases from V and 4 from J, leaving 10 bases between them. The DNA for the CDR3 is TGCGCCAGCAGCTTAAATAACAGGTACAATGAGCAGTTCTTC. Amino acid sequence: CASSLNNRYNEQFF.

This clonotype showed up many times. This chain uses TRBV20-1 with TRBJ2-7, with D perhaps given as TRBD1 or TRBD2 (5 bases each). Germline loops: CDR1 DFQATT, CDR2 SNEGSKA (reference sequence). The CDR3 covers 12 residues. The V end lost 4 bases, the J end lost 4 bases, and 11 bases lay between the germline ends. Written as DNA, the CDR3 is TGCAGTGCTACGGGACCCCTTTACGAGCAGTACTTC. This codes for CSATGPLYEQYF.

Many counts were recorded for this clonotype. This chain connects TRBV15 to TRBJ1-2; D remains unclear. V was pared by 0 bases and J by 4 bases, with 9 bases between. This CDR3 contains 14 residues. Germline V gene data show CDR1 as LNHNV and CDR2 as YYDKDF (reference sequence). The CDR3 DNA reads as TGTGCCACCAGCAGAGAGGCATCCTCCTATGGCTACACCTTC. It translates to CATSREASSYGYTF. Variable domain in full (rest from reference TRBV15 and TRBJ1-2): DAMVIQNPRYQVTQFGKPVTLSCSQTLNHNVMYWYQQKSSQAPKLLFHYYDKDFNNEADTPDNFQSRRPNTSFCFLDIRSPGLGDTAMYLCATSREASSYGYTFGSGTRLTVV.

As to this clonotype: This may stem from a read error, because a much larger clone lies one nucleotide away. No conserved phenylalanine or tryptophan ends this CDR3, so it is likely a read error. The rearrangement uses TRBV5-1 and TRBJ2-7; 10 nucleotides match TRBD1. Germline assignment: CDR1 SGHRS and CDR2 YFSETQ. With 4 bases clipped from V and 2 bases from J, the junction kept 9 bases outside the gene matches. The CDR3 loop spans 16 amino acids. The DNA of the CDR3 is TGCGCCAGCAGCCCTGGACAGGGGGGGTATGCCTACGAGCAGTACCTC. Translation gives CASSPGQGGYAYEQYL.

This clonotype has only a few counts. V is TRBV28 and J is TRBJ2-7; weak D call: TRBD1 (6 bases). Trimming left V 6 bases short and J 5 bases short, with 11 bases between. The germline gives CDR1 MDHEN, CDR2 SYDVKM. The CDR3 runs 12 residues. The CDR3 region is CASSYRVDEQYF. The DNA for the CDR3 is TGTGCCAGCAGCTACAGGGTGGACGAGCAGTACTTC.

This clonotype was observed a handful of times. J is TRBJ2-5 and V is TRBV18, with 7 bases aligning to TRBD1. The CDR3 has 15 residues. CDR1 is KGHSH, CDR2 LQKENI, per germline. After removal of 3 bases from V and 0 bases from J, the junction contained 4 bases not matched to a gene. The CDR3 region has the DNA TGTGCCAGCTCACCTTCAAGGGGGCACCAAGAGACCCAGTACTTC. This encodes CASSPSRGHQETQYF.